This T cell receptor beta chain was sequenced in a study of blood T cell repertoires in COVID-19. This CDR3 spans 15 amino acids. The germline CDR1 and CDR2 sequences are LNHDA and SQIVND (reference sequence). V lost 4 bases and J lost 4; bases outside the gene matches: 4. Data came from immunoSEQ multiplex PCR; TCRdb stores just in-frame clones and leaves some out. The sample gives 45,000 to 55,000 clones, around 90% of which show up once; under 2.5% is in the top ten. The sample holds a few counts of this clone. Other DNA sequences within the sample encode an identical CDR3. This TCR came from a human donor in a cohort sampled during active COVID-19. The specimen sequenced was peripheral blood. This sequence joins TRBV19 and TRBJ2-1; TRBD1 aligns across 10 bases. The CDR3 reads CASSTGQGNYNEQFF. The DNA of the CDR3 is TGTGCCAGTAGTACGGGACAGGGGAATTACAATGAGCAGTTCTTC.